The 22 T cell receptor beta chains listed next were all sequenced from one sample in a study of cytomegalovirus exposure and HLA in healthy donors. Primers for the PCR totalled 60 Vbeta and 13 Jbeta. Here immunoSEQ multiplex PCR was the method, and the copy in TCRdb shows in-frame clones only, minus some. The repertoire has 200,000 or so clones, 82% of them found once; the top ten carry roughly 0.098%. Input material: PBMCs. These receptors came from a boy aged 2 to 10 in good health and CMV-seronegative.

The V call is TRBV9, the J call TRBJ1-3, with 7 bases that match TRBD1. Per germline, CDR1 SGDLS and CDR2 YYNGEE. V trimming: 5 bases; J trimming: 0 bases; junction bases outside the gene matches: 5. The CDR3 loop spans 15 amino acids. The CDR3 nucleotides are TGTGCCAGCAGTCCGGGACAGACCTCTGGAAACACCATATATTTT. Its translation is CASSPGQTSGNTIYF.

The chain is built from TRBV9 and TRBJ2-1, with D possibly matching TRBD1 (6 bases). V was clipped by 3 bases and J by 4 bases, with 11 bases between them. Germline values: CDR1 SGDLS, CDR2 YYNGEE. This CDR3 comprises 14 residues. CDR3 DNA sequence: TGTGCCAGCAGCGGAGGGGGTGCGTACAATGAGCAGTTCTTC. It is translated as CASSGGGAYNEQFF.

This clone has a single count. The V gene is TRBV19, the J gene TRBJ1-1, with a tentative D call TRBD1 (5 bases). The V gene's germline CDR1 is LNHDA and CDR2 SQIVND (reference sequence). V lost 6 bases and J 6 bases, leaving 17 bases between the germline ends. The length of the CDR3 is 14 residues. Here the CDR3 DNA reads TGTGCCAGTAGGCGCCAGGGTCAAGTCTCTGAAGCTTTCTTT. Translated: CASRRQGQVSEAFF.

This clone was seen more than once but under ten times. J is TRBJ2-2 and V is TRBV7-2; 7 bases are a match to TRBD1. V lost 3 bases to trimming and J lost 4 bases; unmatched junction nucleotides: 8. Germline V CDR1 and CDR2: SGHTA, FQGNSA. This CDR3 comprises 16 residues. CDR3 nucleotides: TGTGCCAGCAGCTTCCAACAGGGGACCATCACCGGGGAGCTGTTTTTT. Its protein is CASSFQQGTITGELFF. The complete variable domain, with remaining parts taken from reference TRBV7-2 and TRBJ2-2, reads GAGVSQSPSNKVTEKGKDVELRCDPISGHTALYWYRQSLGQGLEFLIYFQGNSAPDKSGLPSDRFSAERTGGSVSTLTIQRTQQEDSAVYLCASSFQQGTITGELFFGEGSRLTVL.

This chain joins TRBV11-2 and TRBJ2-1; D is undetermined. CDR3 length: 14 residues. V lost 5 bases to trimming and J lost 1 base, with 9 bases between them. Germline CDR1 is SGHAT and CDR2 is FQNNGV. The CDR3 coding sequence is TGTGCCAGCAGCCGAGCCGGGTCCTACAATGAGCAGTTCTTC. Its translation: CASSRAGSYNEQFF.

The chain carries TRBV5-6 and TRBJ2-5, with D possibly being TRBD2 (6 bases). CDR1 SGHDT and CDR2 YYEEEE come from the germline V gene. The CDR3 contains 14 residues. Trimming took off 4 bases at V and 2 bases at J, with 12 bases between the two ends. CDR3 coding DNA: TGTGCCAGCAGCCCTGACGGGACTCAAGAGACCCAGTACTTC. This sequence encodes CASSPDGTQETQYF.

The genes are TRBV2 and TRBJ2-5; 7 nucleotides agree with TRBD2. The ends lost 2 bases at V and 5 bases at J; junction bases unmatched: 5. The germline CDR1 and CDR2 sequences are SNHLY and FYNNEI. The CDR3 is made up of 14 amino acids. The CDR3 region is CASSERGGEETQYF. CDR3 sequence (DNA): TGTGCCAGCAGTGAACGCGGGGGAGAGGAGACCCAGTACTTC.

The chain employs TRBV19 and TRBJ2-5; D gene unclear. The ends were cut back, 6 bases at V and 1 base at J, with 12 bases in the middle. The CDR3 consists of 14 residues. Germline CDR1 LNHDA, CDR2 SQIVND (reference sequence). CDR3 in amino acids: CASRPRHLQETQYF. CDR3 DNA sequence: TGTGCCAGTAGACCGCGGCACCTCCAAGAGACCCAGTACTTC.

The chain couples TRBV11-1 to TRBJ2-1, with D tentatively TRBD1 (6 bases). Trimming shortened V by 5 bases and J by 7 bases, and 27 bases separated the two germline ends. CDR3 length equals 18 residues. Germline CDR1 reads SGHAT; CDR2 reads FQDESV (reference sequence). In DNA, the CDR3 is TGTGCCAGCAGCCTTTCCTTAAATACCCCAGGGGCCGGGAATGAGCAGTTCTTC. The encoded protein is CASSLSLNTPGAGNEQFF.

This clone was observed a handful of times. The J gene is TRBJ2-4, the V gene TRBV7-9; 8 bases align to TRBD1. Germline assignment: CDR1 SEHNR and CDR2 FQNEAQ (reference sequence). J lost 6 bases, V lost 5 bases, and 6 bases had no gene match. This CDR3 is built from 14 residues. DNA of the CDR3: TGTGCCAGCAGCAACGACAGGGGCCGAAACATTCAGTACTTC. It is translated as CASSNDRGRNIQYF. Drawing the rest from reference TRBV7-9 and TRBJ2-4, the complete variable domain is DTGVSQNPRHKITKRGQNVTFRCDPISEHNRLYWYRQTLGQGPEFLTYFQNEAQLEKSRLLSDRFSAERPKGSFSTLEIQRTEQGDSAMYLCASSNDRGRNIQYFGAGTRLSVL.

Only a few counts were recorded for this clone. The V gene is TRBV5-4, the J gene TRBJ1-1; TRBD1 matches at 7 bases. Germline CDR1 reads SGHNT; CDR2 reads YYREEE (reference sequence). This CDR3 has 13 amino acids. V lost 4 bases and J lost 4; bases outside the gene matches: 4. Written as DNA, the CDR3 is TGTGCCAGCAGCCTACAGGGGAGCACTGAAGCTTTCTTT. Protein sequence: CASSLQGSTEAFF.

This chain joins TRBV30 and TRBJ2-1; 10 positions agree with TRBD2. The CDR3 sequence is 16 residues long. Germline loops: CDR1 GTSNPN, CDR2 SVGIG (reference sequence). After removal of 0 bases from V and 8 bases from J, the junction contained 10 bases not matched to a gene. CDR3 sequence reads: CAWSVRLAGERDEQFF. The CDR3 coding sequence is TGTGCCTGGAGTGTACGGCTAGCGGGGGAACGGGATGAGCAGTTCTTC. Using reference TRBV30 and TRBJ2-1 for the parts outside the CDR3, the full variable domain is SQTIHQWPATLVQPVGSPLSLECTVEGTSNPNLYWYRQAAGRGLQLLFYSVGIGQISSEVPQNLSASRPQDRQFILSSKKLLLSDSGFYLCAWSVRLAGERDEQFFGPGTRLTVL.

CDR3 protein: CASSRQGPNTGELFF. CDR3 nucleotide sequence: TGTGCCAGCAGCCGACAGGGTCCGAACACCGGGGAGCTGTTTTTT. The chain carries TRBV7-2 and TRBJ2-2, with TRBD1 identical over 7 bases. Germline V lookup: CDR1 SGHTA, CDR2 FQGNSA. The J segment lost 0 bases and the V segment lost 5 bases, leaving 3 bases of the junction unmatched. The CDR3 runs 15 residues.

The chain combines TRBV9 with TRBJ2-3; perhaps TRBD2 as D (5 bases). The CDR3 consists of 14 residues. The germline V gene encodes CDR1 SGDLS and CDR2 YYNGEE. Trimming took 4 bases from V and 5 from J, leaving 14 bases between them. CDR3 amino acids: CASSQFGEGDTQYF. The CDR3 nucleotides read TGTGCCAGCAGCCAATTCGGGGAAGGAGATACGCAGTATTTT.

CDR3 in amino acids: CASTTTERYGYTF. The DNA for the CDR3 is TGTGCCAGTACCACGACAGAAAGGTATGGCTACACCTTC. This rearrangement joins TRBV19 to TRBJ1-2; perhaps TRBD1 as D (5 bases). The germline V gene encodes CDR1 LNHDA and CDR2 SQIVND (reference sequence). Trimming shortened V by 7 bases and J by 5 bases, and 14 bases separated the two germline ends. The CDR3 totals 13 residues.

This rearrangement joins TRBV10-3 to TRBJ1-4; 10 positions match TRBD1. The CDR3 is 14 amino acids. V trimming: 10 bases; J trimming: 7 bases; junction bases outside the gene matches: 9. Germline values: CDR1 ENHRY, CDR2 SYGVKD. This CDR3 reads CATTRGQGSEKLFF. The CDR3 DNA sequence: TGTGCCACCACCCGGGGACAGGGGTCTGAAAAACTGTTTTTT.

This rearrangement joins TRBV6-1 to TRBJ1-4; D not certain. Germline CDR1 is MNHNS and CDR2 is SASEGT. V lost 4 bases and J lost 3, with 9 bases in between. The CDR3 runs 14 residues. The CDR3 DNA reads TGTGCCAGCAGTGTGCAGGCAGCTAATGAAAAACTGTTTTTT. It encodes CASSVQAANEKLFF.

The J gene is TRBJ2-3, the V gene TRBV9; 10 bases align to TRBD2. V shed 5 bases, J shed 4 bases, and the junction held 7 bases outside the gene matches. The CDR3 runs to 15 residues. CDR1 and CDR2 from the germline V gene are SGDLS and YYNGEE. The CDR3 DNA reads as TGTGCCAGCAGTAAAGCGGGGGGGCTGGCAGATACGCAGTATTTT. This translates into CASSKAGGLADTQYF.

This clone was observed a few times. In DNA form, the CDR3 reads TGTGCCAGCAGCTTACGGTCTCCGAATCAGCCCCAGCATTTT. The encoded protein is CASSLRSPNQPQHF. This rearrangement joins TRBV7-2 to TRBJ1-5; D remains unclear. This CDR3 comprises 14 residues. Deletions cut 2 bases from V and 4 bases from J, with 9 bases between. CDR1 is SGHTA and CDR2 is FQGNSA in the germline V gene. The whole variable domain, filled in from reference TRBV7-2 and TRBJ1-5, reads GAGVSQSPSNKVTEKGKDVELRCDPISGHTALYWYRQSLGQGLEFLIYFQGNSAPDKSGLPSDRFSAERTGGSVSTLTIQRTQQEDSAVYLCASSLRSPNQPQHFGDGTRLSIL.

The chain links TRBV9 to TRBJ1-3; unclear D gene. Trimming shortened V by 0 bases and J by 0 bases, and 7 bases separated the two germline ends. The germline V gene encodes CDR1 SGDLS and CDR2 YYNGEE. The CDR3 is made up of 15 amino acids. CDR3 amino acids: CASSVGGTSGNTIYF. The CDR3 region has the DNA TGTGCCAGCAGCGTAGGAGGAACCTCTGGAAACACCATATATTTT.

This clone appeared a few times. The V gene is TRBV5-5, the J gene TRBJ2-7; the match to TRBD1 covers 12 bases. V was clipped by 3 bases and J by 1 base; unmatched bases: 8. Looked up from germline, CDR1 is SGHKS and CDR2 is YYEKEE (reference sequence). This CDR3 spans 17 amino acids. This CDR3 reads CASSSLGDRGRSYEQYF. The CDR3 DNA reads as TGTGCCAGCAGCTCCCTAGGGGACAGGGGGCGATCCTACGAGCAGTACTTC.

V is TRBV5-1 and J is TRBJ2-2; TRBD1 aligns across 7 bases. CDR1 and CDR2 (germline): SGHRS, YFSETQ. CDR3 size: 16 residues. V trimming: 3 bases; J trimming: 6 bases; junction bases outside the gene matches: 11. The chain's CDR3 is CASSYTPQGKSGELFF. CDR3 sequence (DNA): TGCGCCAGCAGCTATACACCACAGGGGAAGTCCGGGGAGCTGTTTTTT.